This T cell receptor (beta chain) came from a study of blood T cell repertoires in COVID-19. In the study overall: COVID-19 samples, acute and convalescent, were from the United States, Italy and Spain.

This clone has a handful of counts. Between the trimmed V and J ends, which lost 8 bases and 4 bases, there was a span of 8 bases. Germline V gene data show CDR1 as ENHRY and CDR2 as SYGVKD. The CDR3 consists of 12 residues. Measured with immunoSEQ multiplex PCR; TCRdb has only the in-frame clones, and not every one. The sample contains roughly 51,000 clones, about nine tenths of which appear only once. The chain joins TRBV10-3 to TRBJ1-4; no reliable D call. This receptor was identified in a woman aged 55-70 years with active or convalescent COVID-19. Sequencing was performed on peripheral blood. Written as DNA, the CDR3 is TGTGCCATCGGGAGGCGTAATGAAAAACTGTTTTTT. Protein: CAIGRRNEKLFF.